Sequencing of this T cell receptor (beta chain) was carried out in a study of T cells in tumors after PD-1 blockade. Study information: Each patient got pembrolizumab 200 mg every 3 weeks or cemiplimab 350 mg every 2 weeks. Some patients also took daily vismodegib 150 mg during anti-PD-1 treatment.

Libraries were prepared by immunoSEQ multiplex PCR; TCRdb keeps only in-frame clonotypes and omits some of them. The table shows 45,000 to 60,000 clones, with approximately 84% occurring only once. Study-wide results and limits: About 41% of tumor TCR clonotypes were also found in blood.

Template: tumor biopsy or peripheral blood genomic DNA, roughly 550-6,500 ng per sample. The CDR3 consists of 15 residues. V was cut by 3 bases and J by 4 bases, with 14 bases left in between. The V gene's germline CDR1 is KGHDR and CDR2 SFDVKD. Of note for this clone: Its antigen is not known.

The sample was PBMCs, taken before anti-PD-1 treatment. The chain recombines TRBV24-1 with TRBJ1-2, with D possibly being TRBD1 (5 bases). The clonotype was recovered from a human donor with basal cell carcinoma. CDR3 bases: TGTGCCACCAGTGATCCGACACGGGGGGTCTATGGCTACACCTTC. Protein: CATSDPTRGVYGYTF.